A single TCR beta chain is shown here with its context. Antigen: not known. This specimen comes from a study of graft-versus-host responses after intestinal transplantation. As for the study in general: Anti-thymocyte globulin was used for induction in all recipients, who then took tacrolimus and steroids for approximately 3 years.

CDR1 is SNHLY and CDR2 is FYNNEI in the germline V gene. The V end lost 6 bases, the J end lost 5 bases, and 26 bases lay between the germline ends. The CDR3 consists of 18 residues. Libraries were prepared by immunoSEQ multiplex PCR; TCRdb keeps only in-frame clonotypes and omits some of them. The data show tens of thousands of clones, with 80% to 95% seen just once and roughly 0.31% held by the top ten. Notes on the study in general: After transplant, early declines in HvG clones were associated with peak levels of circulating GvH clones.

This sequence was found in a human donor who received an intestinal transplant. The chain recombines TRBV2 with TRBJ2-1; D is perhaps TRBD1 or TRBD2 (6 bases each). Sequences were derived from unstimulated CD4+ T cells sorted from spleen or lymph node cells, sampled before intestinal transplant. The CDR3 bases are TGTGCCAGCAGGCGGGACACCCGAAGGCTAGCGTCTAACAATGAGCAGTTCTTC. This gives the protein CASRRDTRRLASNNEQFF.